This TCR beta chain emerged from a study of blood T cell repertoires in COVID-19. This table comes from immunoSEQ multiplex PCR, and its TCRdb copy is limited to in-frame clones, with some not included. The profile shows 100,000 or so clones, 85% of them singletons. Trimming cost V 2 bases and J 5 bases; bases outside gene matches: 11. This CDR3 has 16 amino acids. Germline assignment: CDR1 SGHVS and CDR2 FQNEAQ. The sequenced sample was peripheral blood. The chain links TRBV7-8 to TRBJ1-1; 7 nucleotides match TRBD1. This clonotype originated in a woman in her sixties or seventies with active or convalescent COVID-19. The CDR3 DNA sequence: TGTGCCAGCAGCTTATTGTCAGGACAGGCTACGACTGAAGCTTTCTTT. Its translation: CASSLLSGQATTEAFF.